This T cell receptor beta chain was observed in a study of T cells after posttransplantation cyclophosphamide. The germline gives CDR1 SNHLY, CDR2 FYNNEI. The CDR3 is made up of 13 amino acids. Germline trimming cut 6 bases from V and 4 bases from J; bases unmatched to any gene: 2. Generated by immunoSEQ multiplex PCR, the TCRdb table keeps only in-frame clones and is missing some. In total the sample includes 2,000 to 3,000 clones, none of them seen once. Cyclophosphamide on days +3 and +4 followed busulfan-fludarabine conditioning and a marrow graft. The clonotype comes from a female patient in her 60s who received an allogeneic stem cell transplant from an unrelated donor, was CMV-positive, and had acute GVHD only. The graft donor may account for some of the T cells. The material sequenced was PBMCs, taken after an allogeneic stem cell transplant with post-transplant cyclophosphamide. V usage is TRBV2 and J usage is TRBJ1-5, with 8 bases that match TRBD1. CDR3 nucleotide sequence: TGTGCCAGCAGCAGGGACAGGAATCAGCCCCAGCATTTT. This sequence encodes CASSRDRNQPQHF.